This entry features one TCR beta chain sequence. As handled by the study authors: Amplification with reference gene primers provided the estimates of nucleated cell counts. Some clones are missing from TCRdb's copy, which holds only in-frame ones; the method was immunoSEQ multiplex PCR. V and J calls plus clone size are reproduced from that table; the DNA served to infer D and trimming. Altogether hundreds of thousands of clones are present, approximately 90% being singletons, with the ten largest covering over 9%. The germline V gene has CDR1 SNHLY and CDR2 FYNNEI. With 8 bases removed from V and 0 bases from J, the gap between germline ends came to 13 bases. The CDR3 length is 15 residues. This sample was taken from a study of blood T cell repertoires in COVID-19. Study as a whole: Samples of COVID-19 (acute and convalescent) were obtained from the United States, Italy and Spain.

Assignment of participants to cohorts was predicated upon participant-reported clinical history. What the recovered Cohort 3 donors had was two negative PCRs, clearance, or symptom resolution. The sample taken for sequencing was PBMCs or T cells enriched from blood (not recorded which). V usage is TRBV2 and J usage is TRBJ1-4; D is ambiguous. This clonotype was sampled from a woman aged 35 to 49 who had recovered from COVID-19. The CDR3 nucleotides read TGTGCCAGCGGTTTACAGAGAGCAACTAATGAAAAACTGTTTTTT. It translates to CASGLQRATNEKLFF. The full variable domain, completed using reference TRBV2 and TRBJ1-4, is EPEVTQTPSHQVTQMGQEVILRCVPISNHLYFYWYRQILGQKVEFLVSFYNNEISEKSEIFDDQFSVERPDGSNFTLKIRSTKLEDSAMYFCASGLQRATNEKLFFGSGTQLSVL.